One and the same sample provided the 22 T cell receptor beta chains below, sequenced in a study of blood T cell repertoires in COVID-19. Assay: immunoSEQ multiplex PCR; the TCRdb copy retains only in-frame clones and omits some. In the table there are approximately 67,000 clones, around 87% of which are singletons. Sequenced material: peripheral blood. These receptors were obtained from a man aged 50 to 60 with active COVID-19.

J is TRBJ2-7 and V is TRBV13; no clear D. The CDR3 runs 15 residues. Germline CDR1 PRHDT, CDR2 FYEKMQ (reference sequence). Between the trimmed V and J ends, which lost 0 bases and 0 bases, there was a span of 9 bases. CDR3 residues: CASSLGRRSSYEQYF. CDR3 bases: TGTGCCAGCAGCTTAGGCCGGCGGAGCTCCTACGAGCAGTACTTC.

DNA for the CDR3: TGTGCCAGTAGGAGATTCGGGAGCTCCTACGAGCAGTACTTC. This sequence encodes CASRRFGSSYEQYF. V gene TRBV19 combines with J gene TRBJ2-7, with D tentatively TRBD2 (6 bases). The germline CDR1 and CDR2 sequences are LNHDA and SQIVND (reference sequence). V was cut by 6 bases and J by 0 bases, with 12 bases left in between. There are 14 residues in the CDR3.

The V and J genes are TRBV29-1 and TRBJ2-6; 8 bases are shared with TRBD2. The CDR3 length is 17 residues. Germline V lookup: CDR1 SQVTM, CDR2 ANQGSEA. V lost 7 bases, J lost 2 bases, and 13 bases stayed unmatched. The CDR3 loop reads CSAGGGTSPTGANVLTF. CDR3 nucleotide sequence: TGCAGCGCCGGAGGAGGGACTAGTCCCACTGGGGCCAACGTCCTGACTTTC.

The genes are TRBV5-1 and TRBJ1-4; no definite D call. Trimming cost V 7 bases and J 0 bases, with 10 bases left between them. CDR3 length: 14 amino acids. CDR1 is SGHRS and CDR2 is YFSETQ in the germline V gene. The CDR3 sequence is CASSAGTTNEKLFF. The CDR3 DNA sequence: TGCGCCAGCTCCGCCGGGACAACTAATGAAAAACTGTTTTTT.

The rearrangement joins TRBV7-6 to TRBJ2-7; TRBD1 matches 8 bases. Germline V gene data show CDR1 as SGHVS and CDR2 as FNYEAQ. The CDR3 consists of 16 residues. V lost 1 base, J lost 2 bases, and 7 bases stayed unmatched. DNA for the CDR3: TGTGCCAGCAGCTTAGGTACAGGGGGGTCAACCTACGAGCAGTACTTC. This encodes CASSLGTGGSTYEQYF.

A single count supports this clone. This chain links TRBV30 with TRBJ2-5; TRBD2 might be the D (5 bases). Germline assignment: CDR1 GTSNPN and CDR2 SVGIG (reference sequence). The CDR3 is made up of 14 amino acids. V lost 0 bases and J 5 bases, leaving 13 bases between the germline ends. The CDR3 nucleotides are TGTGCCTGGAGTGTACGCGGGTTTCACGAGACCCAGTACTTC. This codes for CAWSVRGFHETQYF.

The rearrangement joins TRBV6-5 to TRBJ2-7, with a tentative D call TRBD1 (5 bases). The CDR3 totals 13 residues. Germline CDR1 is MNHEY and CDR2 is SVGAGI. The ends were cut back, 8 bases at V and 2 bases at J, with 13 bases in the middle. This chain's CDR3 is CASADDSTYEQYF. As DNA, the CDR3 is TGTGCCAGCGCCGATGACAGCACCTACGAGCAGTACTTC.

The chain uses TRBV5-1 and TRBJ1-4, with TRBD1 as a possible D gene (6 bases). V was clipped by 2 bases and J by 6 bases, with 14 bases between them. CDR1 is SGHRS and CDR2 is YFSETQ in the germline V gene. The CDR3 totals 15 residues. Here the CDR3 reads CASSFRGAGDEKLFF. The CDR3 nucleotides are TGCGCCAGCAGCTTCAGGGGAGCGGGAGATGAAAAACTGTTTTTT.

The chain joins TRBV6-2 or TRBV6-3 to TRBJ1-6; 11 bases line up with TRBD1. V gave up 2 bases and J gave up 9 bases; unmatched junction bases: 6. Germline V gene sequence: CDR1 MNHEY, CDR2 SVGEGT. The CDR3 extends over 16 amino acids. CDR3: CASSYTDRGRSSPLHF. DNA for the CDR3: TGTGCCAGCAGTTACACGGACAGGGGGCGAAGTTCACCCCTCCACTTT.

This clone came up once. This sequence joins TRBV7-9 and TRBJ2-3; tentative D call: TRBD2 (5 bases). Germline CDR1 reads SEHNR; CDR2 reads FQNEAQ (reference sequence). The CDR3 consists of 14 residues. V shed 2 bases and J shed 4 bases, with 10 bases lying between them. In DNA, the CDR3 is TGTGCCAGCAGCTTAACGGGGTCGGCAGATACGCAGTATTTT. As protein: CASSLTGSADTQYF.

The rearrangement joins TRBV2 to TRBJ1-3, with TRBD1 identical over 9 bases. The CDR3 runs to 16 residues. The germline V gene has CDR1 SNHLY and CDR2 FYNNEI. J was trimmed by 4 bases and V by 1 base; bases with no gene match: 5. CDR3 DNA sequence: TGTGCCAGCAGTGAAGACAGGGGGCTAAAAGGAAACACCATATATTTT. Translated, it gives CASSEDRGLKGNTIYF.

The chain carries TRBV19 and TRBJ1-5; 7 nucleotides align to TRBD1. V lost 8 bases and J lost 3; bases outside the gene matches: 10. The CDR3 contains 15 residues. In germline, CDR1 is LNHDA, CDR2 SQIVND (reference sequence). Here the CDR3 reads CASLALTGTNQPQHF. In DNA form, the CDR3 reads TGTGCCAGTTTGGCGTTGACAGGGACCAATCAGCCCCAGCATTTT.

This clone was detected a few times. The chain uses TRBV4-2 and TRBJ2-7; tentatively, D is TRBD2 (6 bases). Per germline, CDR1 LGHNA and CDR2 YNFKEQ. Trimming took 0 bases from V and 6 from J, leaving 15 bases between them. The CDR3 spans 15 residues. CDR3 nucleotides: TGTGCCAGCAGCCAAGATCCCGGGAGCGTTCGCGAGCAGTACTTC. Translation: CASSQDPGSVREQYF.

This clone was counted between two and nine times. This chain links TRBV5-6 with TRBJ1-3; 10 bases are shared with TRBD1. This CDR3 contains 16 residues. The junction had 2 bases not matched to a gene; V was cut back by 0 bases and J by 2 bases. Germline loops: CDR1 SGHDT, CDR2 YYEEEE. The CDR3 DNA is TGTGCCAGCAGCTTGGGACAGGGGGCCGCTGGAAACACCATATATTTT. Its translation: CASSLGQGAAGNTIYF.

The chain links TRBV28 to TRBJ2-7; 7 bases line up with TRBD1. The CDR3 runs 14 residues. Unmatched junction bases numbered 9, after V lost 6 bases and J lost 4 bases. Germline CDR1 is MDHEN and CDR2 is SYDVKM. The CDR3, as DNA: TGTGCCAGCAGAACACCACGGACAGGATACGAGCAGTACTTC. As protein: CASRTPRTGYEQYF. The full variable domain, in which reference TRBV28 and TRBJ2-7 provide the parts outside the CDR3, is DVKVTQSSRYLVKRTGEKVFLECVQDMDHENMFWYRQDPGLGLRLIYFSYDVKMKEKGDIPEGYSVSREKKERFSLILESASTNQTSMYLCASRTPRTGYEQYFGPGTRLTVT.

This chain joins TRBV19 and TRBJ2-2, with no clear D. The CDR3 sequence is 20 residues long. Deletions cut 0 bases from V and 0 bases from J, with 20 bases between. The germline CDR1 and CDR2 sequences are LNHDA and SQIVND (reference sequence). CDR3 amino acids: CASSIDPYRSRAPNTGELFF. Written as DNA, the CDR3 is TGTGCCAGTAGTATAGATCCTTACAGATCCCGAGCCCCGAACACCGGGGAGCTGTTTTTT.

The chain combines TRBV11-2 with TRBJ2-3, with 16 bases matching TRBD2. Germline-derived CDR1 and CDR2 are SGHAT and FQNNGV. This CDR3 comprises 18 residues. Germline trimming cut 4 bases from V and 0 bases from J; bases unmatched to any gene: 4. DNA of the CDR3: TGTGCCAGCAGCTCGGGACTAGCGGGAGGGAGTAGCACAGATACGCAGTATTTT. Translation: CASSSGLAGGSSTDTQYF.

The genes are TRBV2 and TRBJ1-5; perhaps TRBD1 as D (6 bases). Germline-derived CDR1 and CDR2 are SNHLY and FYNNEI. Trimming stripped 8 bases from V and 7 bases from J, with 18 bases between. The CDR3 is 14 residues long. In nucleotides, the CDR3 is TGTGCCAGCCGGGGCAGGGGAGTAGAACAGCCCCAGCATTTT. This encodes CASRGRGVEQPQHF.

This sequence joins TRBV9 and TRBJ2-3, with TRBD2 identical over 9 bases. CDR3 size: 16 residues. The V gene's germline CDR1 is SGDLS and CDR2 YYNGEE. Unmatched junction bases numbered 11, after V lost 4 bases and J lost 5 bases. The CDR3 is CASSSRVAGVIDTQYF. CDR3 in DNA: TGTGCCAGCAGCTCCCGGGTAGCGGGAGTCATAGATACGCAGTATTTT. The full variable domain, completed using reference TRBV9 and TRBJ2-3, is DSGVTQTPKHLITATGQRVTLRCSPRSGDLSVYWYQQSLDQGLQFLIQYYNGEERAKGNILERFSAQQFPDLHSELNLSSLELGDSALYFCASSSRVAGVIDTQYFGPGTRLTVL.

The chain employs TRBV5-1 and TRBJ2-3; the D gene is possibly TRBD1 (6 bases). This CDR3 region has 15 residues. Germline values: CDR1 SGHRS, CDR2 YFSETQ. The germline V and J ends were trimmed by 0 bases and 3 bases, with 11 bases remaining between them. The CDR3 region is CASSLGPQGTDTQYF. The CDR3 nucleotides read TGCGCCAGCAGCTTGGGGCCGCAGGGGACAGATACGCAGTATTTT.

This chain connects TRBV5-1 to TRBJ2-3; a possible D gene is TRBD1 (5 bases). V gave up 4 bases and J gave up 2 bases, with 14 bases separating them. Looked up from germline, CDR1 is SGHRS and CDR2 is YFSETQ. The CDR3 has 15 residues. The CDR3 here is CASSADGAVTDTQYF. The CDR3 nucleotides read TGCGCCAGCAGCGCGGATGGGGCCGTCACAGATACGCAGTATTTT.

The chain has TRBV25-1 and TRBJ2-3; 7 nucleotides align to TRBD2. CDR1 is MGHDK, CDR2 SYGVNS, per germline. The CDR3 has 15 residues. With V trimmed by 2 bases and J by 9 bases, 11 bases remained unmatched. CDR3 protein: CASSERSRTRDTQYF. In DNA form, the CDR3 reads TGTGCCAGCAGTGAACGATCCCGGACTAGGGACACGCAGTATTTT.